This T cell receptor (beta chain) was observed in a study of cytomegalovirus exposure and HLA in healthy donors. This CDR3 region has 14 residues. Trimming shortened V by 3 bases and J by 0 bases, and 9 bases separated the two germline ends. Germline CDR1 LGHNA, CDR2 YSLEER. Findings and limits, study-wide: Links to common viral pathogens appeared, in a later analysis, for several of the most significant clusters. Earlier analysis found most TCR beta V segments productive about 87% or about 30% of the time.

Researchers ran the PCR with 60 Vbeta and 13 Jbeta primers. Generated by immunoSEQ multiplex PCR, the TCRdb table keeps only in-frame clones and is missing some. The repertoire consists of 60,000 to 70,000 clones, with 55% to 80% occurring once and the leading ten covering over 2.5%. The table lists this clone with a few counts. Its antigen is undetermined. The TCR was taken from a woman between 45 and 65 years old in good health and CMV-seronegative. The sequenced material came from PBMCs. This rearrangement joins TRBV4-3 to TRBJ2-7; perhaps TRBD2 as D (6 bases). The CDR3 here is CASSHAGGSYEQYF. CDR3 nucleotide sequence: TGCGCCAGCAGCCATGCCGGGGGCTCCTACGAGCAGTACTTC.